This T cell receptor beta chain was profiled in a study of cytomegalovirus exposure and HLA in healthy donors. Primers: 60 Vbeta forward and 13 Jbeta reverse. Sequencing used immunoSEQ multiplex PCR; TCRdb keeps in-frame clones, though not all of them. Of roughly 100,000 clones listed, approximately 66% are singletons. The CDR3 is 13 residues long. Looked up from germline, CDR1 is SNHLY and CDR2 is FYNNEI. V lost 3 bases and J lost 3; bases outside the gene matches: 1. The chain carries TRBV2 and TRBJ2-7; 8 bases match TRBD1. This receptor was identified in a woman aged 50 to 60 in good health and CMV-seronegative. Specimen: PBMCs. The CDR3 bases are TGTGCCAGCAGTGACGGGACAGGCTACGAGCAGTACTTC. Amino acid sequence: CASSDGTGYEQYF.